The 19 T cell receptor beta chains reported below all come from one sample, sequenced in a study of T cell responses to AZD1222 COVID-19 vaccine. This table comes from immunoSEQ multiplex PCR, and its TCRdb copy is limited to in-frame clones, with some not included. The data contain some 90,000 clones, 80% to 90% of them singletons. Source: peripheral blood, taken on day 0 of AZD1222 vaccination. These TCRs come from an adult in good health.

The count of this clone is one. This chain joins TRBV4-2 and TRBJ2-3; TRBD2 agrees at 10 bases. V was clipped by 1 base and J by 2 bases; unmatched bases: 9. The length of the CDR3 is 18 residues. Germline V gene sequence: CDR1 LGHNA, CDR2 YNFKEQ. In DNA form, the CDR3 reads TGTGCCAGCAGCCAAGTATTCAGCGGGAGGGCCCTCACAGATACGCAGTATTTT. This gives the protein CASSQVFSGRALTDTQYF.

As regards this clone: It is unclear where the CDR3 begins or ends on the DNA, so no DNA is shown, and the CDR3 is as TCRdb lists it. CDR3 amino acids: CASSRVGTGATEAFF. This sequence joins TRBV21-1 and TRBJ1-1; the D call in the table, TRBD1, was not verified against the DNA. TRBV21-1 is a pseudogene. The length of the CDR3 is 15 amino acids, counting both ends.

The rearrangement joins TRBV27 to TRBJ2-1; D is perhaps TRBD2 (6 bases). Germline-derived CDR1 and CDR2 are MNHEY and SMNVEV (reference sequence). This CDR3 has 14 amino acids. The V gene lost 6 bases and the J gene lost 3 bases, with 12 bases spanning the gap. CDR3: CASRGIGSYNEQFF. The CDR3, as DNA: TGTGCCAGCAGGGGGATCGGGAGCTACAATGAGCAGTTCTTC.

The genes are TRBV3-1 (or the pseudogene TRBV3-2) and TRBJ1-1, with D possibly being TRBD1 (5 bases). CDR1 and CDR2 (germline): LGHDT, YNNKEL (reference sequence). This CDR3 spans 13 amino acids. The V and J ends lost 0 bases and 6 bases respectively, with 8 bases between them. The DNA for the CDR3 is TGTGCCAGCAGCCAAGATCCGGGGGCTGAAGCTTTCTTT. It is translated as CASSQDPGAEAFF.

This chain uses TRBV28 with TRBJ1-2; TRBD1 is a possible D gene (6 bases). Trimming took 5 bases from V and 8 from J, leaving 18 bases between them. This CDR3 comprises 14 residues. Germline V gives CDR1 MDHEN, CDR2 SYDVKM. CDR3 nucleotides: TGTGCCAGCAGTGAATCTTACAGGGAGAGAGGCTACACCTTC. Amino acids: CASSESYRERGYTF.

The V call is TRBV7-8, the J call TRBJ2-7; no clear D gene. Per germline, CDR1 SGHVS and CDR2 FQNEAQ. CDR3 length equals 11 residues. Deletions cut 4 bases from V and 3 bases from J, with 4 bases between. This chain's CDR3 is CASSSLYEQYF. CDR3 in DNA: TGTGCCAGCAGCTCCCTCTACGAGCAGTACTTC. The entire variable domain, with the rest obtained from reference TRBV7-8 and TRBJ2-7, is as follows: GAGVSQSPRYKVAKRGQDVALRCDPISGHVSLFWYQQALGQGPEFLTYFQNEAQLDKSGLPSDRFFAERPEGSVSTLKIQRTQQEDSAVYLCASSSLYEQYFGPGTRLTVT.

The V call is TRBV19, the J call TRBJ1-1; 12 bases are a match to TRBD1. V dropped 6 bases and J dropped 6; count of bases not matched to a gene: 14. CDR1 and CDR2 (germline): LNHDA, SQIVND (reference sequence). The CDR3 runs to 17 residues. The CDR3 region has the DNA TGTGCCAGTAGAGCCTACCGGGACAGGGGGCTTCGAGCTGAAGCTTTCTTT. Translated: CASRAYRDRGLRAEAFF.

V and J are TRBV5-1 and TRBJ2-3, with 11 bases lining up with TRBD2. CDR1 and CDR2 from the germline V gene are SGHRS and YFSETQ. The CDR3 is 15 residues long. Trimming at V came to 2 bases and at J to 5 bases, leaving 4 bases not matched to a gene. This chain's CDR3 is CASSLVAGGRDTQYF. The CDR3 coding sequence is TGCGCCAGCAGCTTAGTAGCGGGAGGGAGAGATACGCAGTATTTT.

A remark on this clone: Other DNA sequences in the same sample also yield this CDR3. J is TRBJ2-1 and V is TRBV18; D uncertain. Germline values: CDR1 KGHSH, CDR2 LQKENI. Between the trimmed V and J ends, which lost 2 bases and 3 bases, there was a span of 2 bases. The CDR3 totals 12 residues. CDR3 coding DNA: TGTGCCAGCTCACCAGGCTACAATGAGCAGTTCTTC. Translation: CASSPGYNEQFF.

This clone was counted a single time. The V call is TRBV6-6, the J call TRBJ1-5; D is undetermined. Looked up from germline, CDR1 is MNHNY and CDR2 is SVGAGI (reference sequence). This CDR3 spans 14 amino acids. Trimming left V 6 bases short and J 4 bases short, with 13 bases between. CDR3 amino acids: CASSPLGRNQPQHF. The CDR3 coding sequence is TGTGCCAGCAGCCCCTTGGGGAGGAATCAGCCCCAGCATTTT.

CDR3 residues: CASSLVTGSGYTF. The DNA for the CDR3 is TGTGCCAGCAGCTTAGTGACGGGATCAGGCTACACCTTC. This chain uses TRBV7-8 with TRBJ1-2, with no clear D. The CDR3 loop spans 13 amino acids. The germline CDR1 and CDR2 sequences are SGHVS and FQNEAQ. V was cut by 1 base and J by 8 bases, with 11 bases left in between.

This sequence joins TRBV7-3 and TRBJ1-2; 8 positions agree with TRBD1. The length of the CDR3 is 14 residues. V gave up 6 bases and J gave up 3 bases; unmatched junction bases: 6. CDR1 and CDR2 (germline): SGHTA, FQGTGA. CDR3 DNA sequence: TGTGCCAGCAGACCAGGGGGCGCGGACTATGGCTACACCTTC. Encoded protein: CASRPGGADYGYTF.

The rearrangement uses TRBV28 and TRBJ2-3; D is undetermined. V was pared by 8 bases and J by 9 bases, with 24 bases between. CDR1 is MDHEN, CDR2 SYDVKM, per germline. CDR3 length: 15 amino acids. CDR3 region: CASCLVALGVITQYF. The CDR3 DNA sequence: TGTGCCAGCTGCCTAGTTGCCCTCGGAGTGATAACGCAGTATTTT.

The chain is built from TRBV24-1 and TRBJ1-3; D is unclear. The CDR3 has 11 residues. Germline-derived CDR1 and CDR2 are KGHDR and SFDVKD. V was shortened by 6 bases and J by 8 bases, with 7 bases between the two germline ends. CDR3 region: CATSQSDTIYF. In nucleotides, the CDR3 is TGTGCCACCAGTCAGTCCGACACCATATATTTT.

CDR3 DNA: TGCGCCAGCAGCATGGACAGGCAAGAGACCCAGTACTTC. Translation: CASSMDRQETQYF. V gene TRBV5-1 combines with J gene TRBJ2-5, with 7 nucleotides matching TRBD1. The CDR3 contains 13 residues. Germline loops: CDR1 SGHRS, CDR2 YFSETQ. Trimming removed 4 bases from V and 2 bases from J; junction bases left unmatched: 2.

The genes are TRBV5-1 and TRBJ1-3, with TRBD1 matching 10 bases. V shed 0 bases, J shed 4 bases, and the junction held 7 bases outside the gene matches. The CDR3 runs to 17 residues. Germline lookup yields CDR1 SGHRS and CDR2 YFSETQ. The CDR3 nucleotides are TGCGCCAGCAGCTTGGCCCCGGGACAGGGGATGGGAAACACCATATATTTT. Its translation is CASSLAPGQGMGNTIYF. Using reference TRBV5-1 and TRBJ1-3 for the parts outside the CDR3, the full variable domain is KAGVTQTPRYLIKTRGQQVTLSCSPISGHRSVSWYQQTPGQGLQFLFEYFSETQRNKGNFPGRFSGRQFSNSRSEMNVSTLELGDSALYLCASSLAPGQGMGNTIYFGEGSWLTVV.

The chain is built from TRBV25-1 and TRBJ1-6; 7 bases align to TRBD1. V shed 5 bases, J shed 3 bases, and the junction held 4 bases outside the gene matches. CDR1 is MGHDK and CDR2 is SYGVNS in the germline V gene. This CDR3 contains 15 residues. Here the CDR3 DNA reads TGTGCCAGCAGTACAGACAGGGTCTATAATTCACCCCTCCACTTT. Translating gives CASSTDRVYNSPLHF.

The CDR3 loop reads CASTPRATGELFF. The CDR3 DNA reads as TGTGCCAGCACCCCTCGCGCCACCGGGGAGCTGTTTTTT. The chain couples TRBV6-5 to TRBJ2-2; D is ambiguous. V was clipped by 7 bases and J by 4 bases, with 10 bases between them. CDR1 is MNHEY and CDR2 is SVGAGI in the germline V gene. This CDR3 comprises 13 residues.

The rearrangement joins TRBV5-4 to TRBJ1-2, with D uncertain. The CDR3 loop spans 15 amino acids. Germline CDR1 is SGHNT and CDR2 is YYREEE (reference sequence). Trimming left V 2 bases short and J 4 bases short, with 15 bases between. The CDR3 coding sequence is TGTGCCAGCAGCTTATCATCGGCAGAGCGCTATGGCTACACCTTC. It encodes CASSLSSAERYGYTF.